These T cell receptor beta chains were read from a single sample in a study of T-cell reconstitution after alpha-beta-depleted transplantation in children. TCRdb re-derived calls from the PCR reads in MiXCR, one entry per CDR3 protein. This table holds some 840,000 distinct CDR3 sequences, 15% to 20% found once. The starting material was PBMCs, mostly from graft donor cells, obtained 360 days after TCRalphabeta/CD19-depleted stem cell transplant. Receptors were obtained from a male patient between 5 and 17 years old who had a stem cell transplant for acute lymphoblastic leukemia, so the T cells may come from the graft donor. The CDR3 runs from the conserved cysteine through the conserved F or W. A D gene is named only where the DNA matches it firmly. Clone size is not always given. Where it is, it says once, few, many or a class for expanded clones.

d_gene: NA
j_gene: TRBJ2-1
abundance: NA
v_gene: TRBV11-1
CDR3aa: CASTLPRGSTSSYNEQFF
CDR3nt: TGTGCCAGCACCCTGCCAAGGGGCAGTACCAGCTCCTACAATGAGCAGTTCTTC

d_gene: NA
j_gene: TRBJ2-5
abundance: NA
v_gene: TRBV20-1
CDR3aa: CSVARTGKETQYF
CDR3nt: TGCAGTGTCGCCCGAACAGGGAAAGAGACCCAGTACTTC

d_gene: TRBD2
j_gene: TRBJ2-5
abundance: many
v_gene: TRBV12-3/TRBV12-4
CDR3aa: CASSLTSGKETQYF
CDR3nt: TGTGCCAGCAGTTTGACTAGCGGAAAAGAGACCCAGTACTTC

d_gene: TRBD1
j_gene: TRBJ1-1
abundance: NA
v_gene: TRBV7-9
CDR3aa: CASSFLRQGAAEAFF
CDR3nt: TGTGCCAGCAGCTTCCTTAGACAGGGGGCTGCTGAAGCTTTCTTT

d_gene: TRBD2
j_gene: TRBJ2-5
abundance: many
v_gene: TRBV6-4
CDR3aa: CASRAGAPQETQYF
CDR3nt: TGTGCCAGCCGCGCGGGAGCTCCCCAAGAGACCCAGTACTTC

d_gene: NA
j_gene: TRBJ2-7
abundance: NA
v_gene: TRBV5-1
CDR3aa: CASSLGLGDLSYEQYF
CDR3nt: TGCGCCAGCAGCTTGGGGTTGGGGGACCTTTCCTACGAGCAGTACTTC

d_gene: TRBD2
j_gene: TRBJ2-4
abundance: few
v_gene: TRBV5-1
CDR3aa: CASSLGTSPLAKNIQYF
CDR3nt: TGCGCCAGCAGCTTGGGGACTAGCCCTCTAGCCAAAAACATTCAGTACTTC

d_gene: NA
j_gene: TRBJ2-3
abundance: few
v_gene: TRBV25-1
CDR3aa: CASLGQGAEISGRARTDTDTQYF
CDR3nt: TGTGCCAGCCTGGGACAGGGGGCGGAAATTAGCGGGAGGGCTAGAACCGACACAGATACGCAGTATTTT

d_gene: TRBD2
j_gene: TRBJ2-7
abundance: few
v_gene: TRBV5-1
CDR3aa: CASSLSPSGHPVSYEQYF
CDR3nt: TGCGCCAGCAGCTTGTCACCTAGCGGGCACCCTGTTTCCTACGAGCAGTACTTC

d_gene: NA
j_gene: TRBJ2-7
abundance: many
v_gene: TRBV12-3/TRBV12-4
CDR3aa: CASSLWAYEQYF
CDR3nt: TGTGCCAGCAGTTTATGGGCCTACGAGCAGTACTTC

d_gene: TRBD2
j_gene: TRBJ2-2
abundance: many
v_gene: TRBV4-1
CDR3aa: CASSSRLGSGVNTGELFF
CDR3nt: TGCGCCAGCAGCTCGCGACTGGGTAGCGGGGTGAACACCGGGGAGCTGTTTTTT

d_gene: NA
j_gene: TRBJ1-5
abundance: NA
v_gene: TRBV20-1
CDR3aa: CSARGDGQPQHF
CDR3nt: TGCAGTGCTAGGGGAGATGGACAGCCCCAGCATTTT

d_gene: TRBD1
j_gene: TRBJ2-5
abundance: few
v_gene: TRBV7-9
CDR3aa: CASSLRTGVIEETQYF
CDR3nt: TGTGCCAGCAGCTTAAGGACAGGGGTCATTGAAGAGACCCAGTACTTC

d_gene: TRBD2
j_gene: TRBJ2-5
abundance: few
v_gene: TRBV5-1
CDR3aa: CASKLAGGQETQYF
CDR3nt: TGCGCCAGCAAACTAGCGGGAGGTCAAGAGACCCAGTACTTC

d_gene: NA
j_gene: TRBJ1-4
abundance: few
v_gene: TRBV27
CDR3aa: CASSPRDERRNEKLFF
CDR3nt: TGTGCCAGCAGTCCTCGGGACGAGCGGCGGAATGAAAAACTGTTTTTT

d_gene: NA
j_gene: TRBJ1-2
abundance: NA
v_gene: TRBV15
CDR3aa: CATSRERAWAARGYTF
CDR3nt: TGTGCCACCAGCAGAGAGAGGGCCTGGGCTGCGAGGGGCTACACCTTC

d_gene: TRBD1
j_gene: TRBJ2-5
abundance: NA
v_gene: TRBV5-1
CDR3aa: CASSGDRYQETQYF
CDR3nt: TGCGCCAGCAGCGGGGACAGGTACCAAGAGACCCAGTACTTC

d_gene: TRBD1
j_gene: TRBJ2-2
abundance: NA
v_gene: TRBV4-1
CDR3aa: CASSPWTGKNNGELFF
CDR3nt: TGCGCCAGCAGCCCTTGGACAGGGAAGAATAACGGGGAGCTGTTTTTT

d_gene: TRBD2
j_gene: TRBJ2-7
abundance: NA
v_gene: TRBV5-1
CDR3aa: CASSYLAGVSEQYF
CDR3nt: TGCGCCAGCAGCTACCTAGCGGGAGTCTCCGAGCAGTACTTC

d_gene: TRBD1
j_gene: TRBJ2-6
abundance: NA
v_gene: TRBV12-3/TRBV12-4
CDR3aa: CASSRDRGYSGANVLTF
CDR3nt: TGTGCCAGCAGTCGGGACAGGGGTTACTCTGGGGCCAACGTCCTGACTTTC

d_gene: NA
j_gene: TRBJ2-7
abundance: NA
v_gene: TRBV25-1
CDR3aa: CASSGWVTYEQYF
CDR3nt: TGTGCCAGCAGTGGTTGGGTGACCTACGAGCAGTACTTC

d_gene: NA
j_gene: TRBJ2-7
abundance: NA
v_gene: TRBV29-1
CDR3aa: CSGQESYEQYF
CDR3nt: TGCAGCGGGCAGGAATCCTACGAGCAGTACTTC

d_gene: TRBD2
j_gene: TRBJ2-7
abundance: NA
v_gene: TRBV6-2/TRBV6-3
CDR3aa: CASSTRTSARYEQYF
CDR3nt: TGTGCCAGCAGTACCCGGACTAGCGCACGATACGAGCAGTACTTC

d_gene: TRBD1
j_gene: TRBJ1-5
abundance: NA
v_gene: TRBV6-1
CDR3aa: CASSERQGGNQPQHF
CDR3nt: TGTGCCAGCAGTGAAAGACAGGGGGGAAATCAGCCCCAGCATTTT

d_gene: NA
j_gene: TRBJ2-5
abundance: NA
v_gene: TRBV5-4
CDR3aa: CASSLGVIETQYF
CDR3nt: TGTGCCAGCAGCTTGGGCGTGATAGAGACCCAGTACTTC

d_gene: NA
j_gene: TRBJ2-5
abundance: NA
v_gene: TRBV20-1
CDR3aa: CSASPGRLKETQYF
CDR3nt: TGCAGTGCTTCGCCGGGACGGTTAAAAGAGACCCAGTACTTC

d_gene: NA
j_gene: TRBJ2-7
abundance: NA
v_gene: TRBV6-2/TRBV6-3
CDR3aa: CASSTRRYEQYF
CDR3nt: TGTGCCAGCAGCACGCGGAGGTACGAGCAGTACTTC

d_gene: TRBD2
j_gene: TRBJ2-3
abundance: NA
v_gene: TRBV20-1
CDR3aa: CSASGGTQYF
CDR3nt: TGCAGTGCTTCGGGGGGGACGCAGTATTTT

d_gene: NA
j_gene: TRBJ2-6
abundance: NA
v_gene: TRBV7-8
CDR3aa: CASSLRPQGSSGANVLTF
CDR3nt: TGTGCCAGCAGCTTACGACCTCAGGGGAGCTCTGGGGCCAACGTCCTGACTTTC

d_gene: TRBD1
j_gene: TRBJ1-2
abundance: few
v_gene: TRBV27
CDR3aa: CASSLGTGYGYGYTF
CDR3nt: TGTGCCAGCAGTTTAGGGACAGGGTACGGCTATGGCTACACCTTC

d_gene: TRBD1
j_gene: TRBJ2-5
abundance: once
v_gene: TRBV5-1
CDR3aa: CASKEGGGPQETQYF
CDR3nt: TGCGCCAGCAAAGAAGGGGGCGGACCACAAGAGACCCAGTACTTC

d_gene: TRBD2
j_gene: TRBJ2-1
abundance: few
v_gene: TRBV2
CDR3aa: CASSGAPGLAGEQFF
CDR3nt: TGTGCCAGCAGTGGCGCCCCGGGACTAGCTGGTGAGCAGTTCTTC

d_gene: NA
j_gene: TRBJ2-7
abundance: few
v_gene: TRBV25-1
CDR3aa: CASSEFDMFYEQYF
CDR3nt: TGTGCCAGCAGTGAATTTGACATGTTCTACGAGCAGTACTTC

d_gene: NA
j_gene: TRBJ2-7
abundance: few
v_gene: TRBV5-1
CDR3aa: CASSLDRPSSYEQYF
CDR3nt: TGCGCCAGCAGCTTGGACAGGCCGAGCTCCTACGAGCAGTACTTC

d_gene: NA
j_gene: TRBJ2-3
abundance: few
v_gene: TRBV5-1
CDR3aa: CASSFLIPDTDTQYF
CDR3nt: TGTGCCAGCAGCTTTTTGATTCCGGATACAGATACGCAGTATTTT

d_gene: NA
j_gene: TRBJ1-3
abundance: few
v_gene: TRBV5-1
CDR3aa: CASSLWTVSSGNTIYF
CDR3nt: TGCGCCAGCAGCTTGTGGACGGTGAGCTCTGGAAACACCATATATTTT

d_gene: NA
j_gene: TRBJ1-4
abundance: few
v_gene: TRBV6-5
CDR3aa: CASSNPGDGNEKLFF
CDR3nt: TGTGCCAGCAGCAATCCAGGGGACGGAAACGAAAAACTGTTTTTT